This is a list of T cell receptor beta chains from one sample in a study of blood T cell repertoires in COVID-19. Clones were sequenced by immunoSEQ multiplex PCR, and TCRdb holds only the in-frame ones, with some missing. The table includes about 140,000 clones, roughly nine tenths detected once. Sample: peripheral blood. These receptors were obtained from a human donor with COVID-19, enrolled during active disease. The donor label of this sample is uncertain. CDR3s include the opening cysteine and the closing phenylalanine or tryptophan.

j_gene: TRBJ2-7; v_gene: TRBV25-1; CDR3aa: CASSHSGNSYEQYF
j_gene: TRBJ1-1; v_gene: TRBV4-2; CDR3aa: CASSQAQGGYTEAFF
j_gene: TRBJ2-2; v_gene: TRBV7-8; CDR3aa: CASSSTGVTGELFF
j_gene: TRBJ1-2; v_gene: TRBV18; CDR3aa: CASSPDRTGSYGYTF
j_gene: TRBJ1-3; v_gene: TRBV25-1; CDR3aa: CASSDFPQGAYSGNTIYF
j_gene: TRBJ1-1; v_gene: TRBV3-1/TRBV3-2; CDR3aa: CASSQWTATEAFF
j_gene: TRBJ2-1; v_gene: TRBV9; CDR3aa: CASSVGGGTVYNEQFF
j_gene: TRBJ1-2; v_gene: TRBV5-4; CDR3aa: CASSLAGAEGDTF
j_gene: TRBJ2-3; v_gene: TRBV28; CDR3aa: CATTSGNEDTQYF
j_gene: TRBJ2-3; v_gene: TRBV29-1; CDR3aa: CSVEKGQGWDTQYF
j_gene: TRBJ2-1; v_gene: TRBV7-3; CDR3aa: CASSLDGDYNEQFF
j_gene: TRBJ1-5; v_gene: TRBV6-5; CDR3aa: CASRQRQGYQPQHF
j_gene: TRBJ1-5; v_gene: TRBV5-4; CDR3aa: CASSSNRGGNQPQHF
j_gene: TRBJ1-1; v_gene: TRBV5-1; CDR3aa: CASSLAARGYTEAFF
j_gene: TRBJ2-1; v_gene: TRBV9; CDR3aa: CASSQNRDFKSDEQFF
j_gene: TRBJ2-3; v_gene: TRBV9; CDR3aa: CASSVVTGTQYF
j_gene: TRBJ2-7; v_gene: TRBV2; CDR3aa: CASSEAGGVGYEQYF
j_gene: TRBJ1-5; v_gene: TRBV11-2; CDR3aa: CASSLAHRVYSNQPQHF
j_gene: TRBJ2-7; v_gene: TRBV2; CDR3aa: CASKRDRGPSYEQYF
j_gene: TRBJ2-7; v_gene: TRBV24-1; CDR3aa: CATSSTSGSYEQYF
j_gene: TRBJ1-4; v_gene: TRBV18; CDR3aa: CASSPTGAVEKLFF
j_gene: TRBJ1-2; v_gene: TRBV4-1; CDR3aa: CASSQDEGRSYGYTF
j_gene: TRBJ2-3; v_gene: TRBV5-4; CDR3aa: CASSSRTDTDTQYF
j_gene: TRBJ1-2; v_gene: TRBV7-3; CDR3aa: CASSRFSGTGGAGTYGYTF
j_gene: TRBJ1-1; v_gene: TRBV6-2/TRBV6-3; CDR3aa: CASSYPTNREYTEAFF
j_gene: TRBJ1-1; v_gene: TRBV5-6; CDR3aa: CASSLGGGTLTEAFF